Below, 2 T cell receptor beta chains from the same sample are listed, as sequenced in a study of identical twins. TCRdb ran MiXCR on the 5' RACE reads and lists one entry per CDR3 protein. The sample records roughly 250,000 distinct CDR3 sequences, around 15% being singletons. Sequencing was done on a sample of memory (CD45RO+) T cells sorted from blood. These receptors all come from a woman aged 18-30 years in good health.

In its sample, this clonotype was seen many times. The chain joins TRBV15 to TRBJ2-5; TRBD1 is a possible D gene (6 bases). Germline CDR1 reads LNHNV; CDR2 reads YYDKDF (reference sequence). V gave up 0 bases and J gave up 4 bases, with 12 bases separating them. The CDR3 length is 15 residues. CDR3 in amino acids: CATSRDQGQGETQYF. The CDR3 nucleotides are TGTGCCACCAGCAGAGATCAGGGACAAGGAGAGACCCAGTACTTC.

The chain employs TRBV20-1 and TRBJ1-6; TRBD1 matches 7 bases. V was clipped by 4 bases and J by 7 bases; unmatched bases: 10. The CDR3 runs to 15 residues. Germline CDR1 and CDR2: DFQATT and SNEGSKA (reference sequence). CDR3 DNA sequence: TGCAGTGCTATCCCAGGGGGGGTCCGAAATTCACCCCTCCACTTT. This gives the protein CSAIPGGVRNSPLHF.